The 31 T cell receptor beta chains below were found in one sample sequenced in a study of siplizumab effects on memory and regulatory T cells. The protocol was immunoSEQ multiplex PCR, while the TCRdb copy is restricted to in-frame clones and leaves out a portion. Of about 120,000 clones listed, roughly 93% are singletons. Sequenced material: non-Treg CD4+ T cells sorted from blood. Every receptor here comes from a human donor in good health.

The V and J genes are TRBV9 and TRBJ2-7; D gene unclear. Between the trimmed V and J ends, which lost 0 bases and 3 bases, there was a span of 10 bases. CDR1 and CDR2 from the germline V gene are SGDLS and YYNGEE. The CDR3 spans 14 residues. The CDR3 protein is CASSVDVRNYEQYF. CDR3 nucleotides: TGTGCCAGCAGCGTAGATGTCCGCAACTACGAGCAGTACTTC.

The chain uses TRBV19 and TRBJ2-5; 7 nucleotides align to TRBD1. The CDR3 has 12 amino acids. Losses at the gene ends were 6 bases for V and 11 bases for J; bases not matched to a gene: 9. Germline-derived CDR1 and CDR2 are LNHDA and SQIVND (reference sequence). This CDR3 reads CASSNRGMGQYF. CDR3 sequence (DNA): TGTGCCAGTAGCAACAGGGGTATGGGGCAGTACTTC. The variable domain in full, completed from reference TRBV19 and TRBJ2-5, reads DGGITQSPKYLFRKEGQNVTLSCEQNLNHDAMYWYRQDPGQGLRLIYYSQIVNDFQKGDIAEGYSVSREKKESFPLTVTSAQKNPTAFYLCASSNRGMGQYFGPGTRLLVL.

The chain employs TRBV2 and TRBJ2-1; D perhaps matches TRBD2 (7 bases). The CDR3 spans 16 residues. V was shortened by 3 bases and J by 2 bases, with 14 bases between the two germline ends. Germline assignment: CDR1 SNHLY and CDR2 FYNNEI. CDR3: CASSDGGRVTYNEQFF. In DNA form, the CDR3 reads TGTGCCAGCAGTGACGGGGGGCGCGTCACCTACAATGAGCAGTTCTTC.

The chain has TRBV27 and TRBJ2-2; TRBD2 matches at 8 bases. The trim removed 2 bases at V and 0 bases at J, leaving 5 bases unmatched. The germline V gene encodes CDR1 MNHEY and CDR2 SMNVEV (reference sequence). The CDR3 covers 17 residues. The CDR3 DNA sequence: TGTGCCAGCAGTTTAGTGGCGGGGGGAGCGAACACCGGGGAGCTGTTTTTT. This translates into CASSLVAGGANTGELFF.

The chain carries TRBV7-2 and TRBJ2-7; 10 bases match TRBD1. Unmatched junction bases numbered 11, after V lost 6 bases and J lost 6 bases. In germline, CDR1 is SGHTA, CDR2 FQGNSA. This CDR3 is 15 amino acids long. The CDR3 spells CASRTGQGDVSEQYF. The CDR3 DNA reads as TGTGCCAGCAGGACCGGACAGGGGGACGTGAGCGAGCAGTACTTC.

J is TRBJ2-3 and V is TRBV5-5; 7 nucleotides line up with TRBD1. With 4 bases clipped from V and 5 bases from J, the junction kept 1 base outside the gene matches. Germline CDR1 is SGHKS and CDR2 is YYEKEE (reference sequence). This CDR3 has 12 residues. As DNA, the CDR3 is TGTGCCAGCAGCCAGGGGGTAGATACGCAGTATTTT. As protein: CASSQGVDTQYF.

For this clone: At one boundary the junction diverges from the germline segment, which might be a read error. V is TRBV7-9 and J is TRBJ2-2; 10 bases are shared with TRBD2. Per the germline V gene, CDR1 is SEHNR and CDR2 is FQNEAQ (reference sequence). CDR3 length: 16 residues. The CDR3 DNA is TGTGCCAGCAGTTTAGCTAGCGGGGGTAATCCCGGGGAGCTGTTTTTT. Translating gives CASSLASGGNPGELFF.

The CDR3 region has the DNA TGTGCCAGCAGTACCCAGTTCAGGGTCGTCTATGGCTACACCTTC. It yields the protein CASSTQFRVVYGYTF. The rearrangement links TRBV6-5 to TRBJ1-2; the D gene is possibly TRBD1 (5 bases). The germline V and J ends were trimmed by 5 bases and 4 bases, with 17 bases remaining between them. The CDR3 consists of 15 residues. From germline, CDR1 is MNHEY and CDR2 SVGAGI.

The rearrangement joins TRBV6-6 to TRBJ2-7; D perhaps matches TRBD1 (7 bases). The ends were cut back, 2 bases at V and 5 bases at J, with 13 bases in the middle. Germline values: CDR1 MNHNY, CDR2 SVGAGI (reference sequence). CDR3 size: 14 residues. The CDR3 coding sequence is TGTGCCAGCAGTTACGAAGGGGGCGGGAACGAGCAGTACTTC. Protein product: CASSYEGGGNEQYF.

The gene calls are TRBV5-4 and TRBJ2-7; D is perhaps TRBD2 (7 bases). This CDR3 has 16 residues. Trimming cost V 1 base and J 6 bases, with 20 bases left between them. From germline, CDR1 is SGHNT and CDR2 YYREEE (reference sequence). The CDR3 spells CASSLIGGGGRGEQYF. In DNA form, the CDR3 reads TGTGCCAGCAGCTTGATTGGGGGGGGCGGCCGGGGCGAGCAGTACTTC.

The chain links TRBV29-1 to TRBJ2-7; 11 nucleotides match TRBD1. The CDR3 totals 15 residues. With V trimmed by 4 bases and J by 3 bases, 8 bases remained unmatched. Germline loops: CDR1 SQVTM, CDR2 ANQGSEA. The CDR3 region is CSVGSGTGGYYEQYF. The CDR3, as DNA: TGCAGCGTTGGGTCCGGGACAGGGGGGTACTACGAGCAGTACTTC.

The rearrangement joins TRBV28 to TRBJ1-2, with no clear D. V lost 4 bases and J 5 bases, leaving 14 bases between the germline ends. This CDR3 has 14 residues. Germline V lookup: CDR1 MDHEN, CDR2 SYDVKM. The CDR3 DNA is TGTGCCAGCAGTTCTTCAGCGAACGGATATGGCTACACCTTC. Its translation: CASSSSANGYGYTF.

V gene TRBV5-1 combines with J gene TRBJ1-3, with 7 nucleotides matching TRBD1. V lost 0 bases to trimming and J lost 2 bases; unmatched junction nucleotides: 8. CDR1 and CDR2 (germline): SGHRS, YFSETQ. This CDR3 is built from 17 residues. The CDR3 is CASSLAVTGFAGNTIYF. The CDR3 region has the DNA TGCGCCAGCAGCTTGGCCGTGACAGGGTTCGCTGGAAACACCATATATTTT.

The chain links TRBV7-3 to TRBJ2-3; TRBD2 agrees at 8 bases. CDR1 is SGHTA, CDR2 FQGTGA, per germline. Germline trimming cut 0 bases from V and 1 base from J; bases unmatched to any gene: 0. CDR3 length: 15 residues. CDR3 loop: CASSLTSGGTDTQYF. In DNA form, the CDR3 reads TGTGCCAGCAGCTTAACTAGCGGGGGCACAGATACGCAGTATTTT.

The chain recombines TRBV19 with TRBJ1-5, with TRBD1 matching over 12 bases. The germline V gene encodes CDR1 LNHDA and CDR2 SQIVND (reference sequence). V was pared by 8 bases and J by 6 bases, with 11 bases of the junction left unmatched. The CDR3 consists of 16 residues. The CDR3 DNA follows: TGTGCCAGTGGTACCGGGACAGGGGGCGAAGGTCAGCCCCAGCATTTT. It specifies CASGTGTGGEGQPQHF. The full variable domain, its missing parts supplied by reference TRBV19 and TRBJ1-5, is DGGITQSPKYLFRKEGQNVTLSCEQNLNHDAMYWYRQDPGQGLRLIYYSQIVNDFQKGDIAEGYSVSREKKESFPLTVTSAQKNPTAFYLCASGTGTGGEGQPQHFGDGTRLSIL.

The gene calls are TRBV6-6 and TRBJ2-5; D is unclear. Germline assignment: CDR1 MNHNY and CDR2 SVGAGI (reference sequence). V was pared by 5 bases and J by 4 bases, with 14 bases between. This CDR3 region has 14 residues. The CDR3 is CASSTPERGETQYF. The CDR3 bases are TGTGCCAGCAGTACGCCGGAGAGAGGAGAGACCCAGTACTTC.

Only one count was recorded for this clone. This rearrangement joins TRBV6-5 to TRBJ1-6, with 9 bases matching TRBD1. With 7 bases clipped from V and 7 bases from J, the junction kept 8 bases outside the gene matches. The CDR3 contains 15 residues. Germline-derived CDR1 and CDR2 are MNHEY and SVGAGI. CDR3 amino acids: CASNDGDRVNSPLHF. CDR3 coding DNA: TGTGCCAGCAATGATGGGGACAGGGTAAATTCACCCCTCCACTTT.

The chain recombines TRBV6-6 with TRBJ1-2; 9 nucleotides align to TRBD1. The CDR3 is made up of 15 amino acids. V was clipped by 6 bases and J by 4 bases; unmatched bases: 9. Germline loops: CDR1 MNHNY, CDR2 SVGAGI (reference sequence). Written as DNA, the CDR3 is TGTGCCAGCAGACCCGTTGGACAGGGGTCCTATGGCTACACCTTC. Its protein is CASRPVGQGSYGYTF.

The genes are TRBV9 and TRBJ1-3, with 7 nucleotides matching TRBD1. Germline values: CDR1 SGDLS, CDR2 YYNGEE. The CDR3 loop spans 19 amino acids. The trim removed 4 bases at V and 2 bases at J, leaving 18 bases unmatched. In DNA, the CDR3 is TGTGCCAGCAGCCCCATGGAGGACCGACAGGGCTACACTGGAAACACCATATATTTT. Its translation is CASSPMEDRQGYTGNTIYF.

This clone is a singleton in its sample. The rearrangement links TRBV2 to TRBJ2-1, with 12 bases fitting TRBD2. There are 16 residues in the CDR3. The J segment lost 4 bases and the V segment lost 5 bases, leaving 6 bases of the junction unmatched. Germline V gene sequence: CDR1 SNHLY, CDR2 FYNNEI. The chain's CDR3 is CASSILAGGPYNEQFF. CDR3 DNA sequence: TGTGCCAGCAGTATACTAGCGGGGGGTCCTTACAATGAGCAGTTCTTC. Full variable domain (remainder filled in from reference TRBV2 and TRBJ2-1): EPEVTQTPSHQVTQMGQEVILRCVPISNHLYFYWYRQILGQKVEFLVSFYNNEISEKSEIFDDQFSVERPDGSNFTLKIRSTKLEDSAMYFCASSILAGGPYNEQFFGPGTRLTVL.

The genes are TRBV11-2 and TRBJ1-4; D is uncertain. The ends were cut back, 0 bases at V and 5 bases at J, with 13 bases in the middle. There are 16 residues in the CDR3. Germline V gives CDR1 SGHAT, CDR2 FQNNGV. The CDR3 sequence: CASSLEAGVKNEKLFF. CDR3 DNA sequence: TGTGCCAGCAGCTTAGAAGCCGGGGTTAAAAATGAAAAACTGTTTTTT.

The J gene is TRBJ2-2, the V gene TRBV28; D perhaps matches TRBD1 (6 bases). This CDR3 contains 13 residues. Germline lookup yields CDR1 MDHEN and CDR2 SYDVKM. Trimming took off 5 bases at V and 7 bases at J, with 11 bases between the two ends. The CDR3 is CASSTGSDGELFF. The CDR3 bases are TGTGCCAGCAGTACAGGGTCCGACGGGGAGCTGTTTTTT.

The chain recombines TRBV7-9 with TRBJ1-1; TRBD1 matches at 7 bases. The germline V gene encodes CDR1 SEHNR and CDR2 FQNEAQ (reference sequence). This CDR3 comprises 14 residues. V shed 5 bases, J shed 7 bases, and the junction held 10 bases outside the gene matches. The CDR3 region has the DNA TGTGCCAGCAGCCGTGCTAGGCAGGGGGGTGAAGCTTTCTTT. This sequence encodes CASSRARQGGEAFF. The full variable domain, with the rest looked up from reference TRBV7-9 and TRBJ1-1, is DTGVSQNPRHKITKRGQNVTFRCDPISEHNRLYWYRQTLGQGPEFLTYFQNEAQLEKSRLLSDRFSAERPKGSFSTLEIQRTEQGDSAMYLCASSRARQGGEAFFGQGTRLTVV.

The V and J genes are TRBV11-2 and TRBJ2-7; D gene ambiguous. Germline V gene data show CDR1 as SGHAT and CDR2 as FQNNGV. The germline V and J ends were trimmed by 5 bases and 4 bases, with 9 bases remaining between them. The CDR3 loop spans 12 amino acids. The CDR3 sequence: CASSPSYYEQYF. CDR3 bases: TGTGCCAGCAGCCCGAGTTATTACGAGCAGTACTTC. The complete variable domain, with remaining parts taken from reference TRBV11-2 and TRBJ2-7, reads EAGVAQSPRYKIIEKRQSVAFWCNPISGHATLYWYQQILGQGPKLLIQFQNNGVVDDSQLPKDRFSAERLKGVDSTLKIQPAKLEDSAVYLCASSPSYYEQYFGPGTRLTVT.

The chain uses TRBV7-2 and TRBJ1-1; D not certain. Germline loops: CDR1 SGHTA, CDR2 FQGNSA. The CDR3 is 14 amino acids. Trimming left V 5 bases short and J 0 bases short, with 10 bases between. CDR3 in DNA: TGTGCCAGCAGCCCAGACATCTTGAACACTGAAGCTTTCTTT. Its translation: CASSPDILNTEAFF.

The chain combines TRBV6-6 with TRBJ1-1, with D tentatively TRBD1 (5 bases). The CDR3 consists of 13 residues. The V gene lost 3 bases and the J gene lost 4 bases, with 9 bases spanning the gap. From germline, CDR1 is MNHNY and CDR2 SVGAGI (reference sequence). CDR3 sequence (DNA): TGTGCCAGCAGTTATCGGGGGGGCACTGAAGCTTTCTTT. This translates into CASSYRGGTEAFF.

The chain couples TRBV4-2 to TRBJ2-5; the D is unclear. This CDR3 is built from 13 residues. V lost 1 base and J 4 bases, leaving 7 bases between the germline ends. CDR1 and CDR2 (germline): LGHNA, YNFKEQ. The CDR3 coding sequence is TGTGCCAGCAGCCAAGCTAGGGTAGAGACCCAGTACTTC. Translating it yields CASSQARVETQYF.

The rearrangement uses TRBV19 and TRBJ2-7, with D hard to call. V was cut by 3 bases and J by 0 bases, with 6 bases left in between. The V gene's germline CDR1 is LNHDA and CDR2 SQIVND (reference sequence). This CDR3 has 13 amino acids. The CDR3 DNA reads TGTGCCAGTAGTATTATTGACTCCTACGAGCAGTACTTC. The encoded protein is CASSIIDSYEQYF.

This chain connects TRBV5-1 to TRBJ2-5; 10 positions agree with TRBD2. Germline assignment: CDR1 SGHRS and CDR2 YFSETQ. V shed 7 bases, J shed 0 bases, and the junction held 6 bases outside the gene matches. This CDR3 has 15 residues. CDR3 region: CASGLSGGNQETQYF. The CDR3 coding sequence is TGCGCCAGCGGACTTAGCGGGGGGAACCAAGAGACCCAGTACTTC.

V usage is TRBV2 and J usage is TRBJ2-7; D possibly corresponds to TRBD2 (5 bases). Per germline, CDR1 SNHLY and CDR2 FYNNEI. The CDR3 totals 14 residues. The V end lost 8 bases, the J end lost 8 bases, and 22 bases lay between the germline ends. CDR3: CASLPDLQFFKQYF. CDR3 DNA: TGTGCCAGCCTTCCGGACTTGCAATTTTTCAAGCAGTACTTC.

The V and J genes are TRBV18 and TRBJ2-3, with 14 bases aligning to TRBD2. The V gene end was trimmed by 3 bases and the J gene end by 4 bases; junction bases not matched to a gene: 9. The CDR3 runs to 18 residues. CDR1 is KGHSH and CDR2 is LQKENI in the germline V gene. CDR3 DNA: TGTGCCAGCTCACCTTCGGGACTAGCGGGGGCGCGGGCAGATACGCAGTATTTT. It specifies CASSPSGLAGARADTQYF.